This TCR beta chain was sequenced in a study of PD-L1 blockade in urothelial cancer. Overall study context: Treatment start was followed by blood analysis at 3 weeks (second dose) and again at 6 weeks.

There are 11 residues in the CDR3. The germline gives CDR1 DFQATT, CDR2 SNEGSKA (reference sequence). V dropped 5 bases and J dropped 9 bases, with 11 bases sitting between them. As to this clone: What it recognizes is unknown.

Sequenced by immunoSEQ multiplex PCR; TCRdb stores in-frame clones only, minus some. The data show tens of thousands of clones, with around 84% seen just once and 2.9% held by the top ten. Study outcomes and limitations: Clones that were tumor-associated expanded more in the blood of durable-benefit patients at 3 weeks. Prediction of better survival came from below-median pretreatment blood TCR clonality.

The clonotype was recovered from a man in his forties or fifties with urothelial cancer. The rearrangement links TRBV20-1 to TRBJ1-5; D remains ambiguous. The material was PBMCs, obtained around atezolizumab (anti-PD-L1) treatment. Written as DNA, the CDR3 is TGCAGTGCTCCTTACCGAGGGCCCCAGCATTTT. Residues: CSAPYRGPQHF.